This TCR beta chain is from a study of shared T cell receptors in the human thymus. This clone has just one count. The same CDR3 can be traced to other DNA sequences in this sample. Here immunoSEQ multiplex PCR was the method, and the copy in TCRdb shows in-frame clones only, minus some. Found here are hundreds of thousands of clones, roughly 74% of them singletons; the top ten hold 0.01% to 0.015%. The CDR3 runs to 14 residues. V was cut by 3 bases and J by 0 bases, with 6 bases left in between. From germline, CDR1 is SNHLY and CDR2 FYNNEI. These data are also associated with another study on human thymus T cells.

The V and J genes are TRBV2 and TRBJ1-5; maybe TRBD1 (5 bases). Sequenced input: thymocytes. The sequence derives from a boy less than two years old with a congenital heart defect. As DNA, the CDR3 is TGTGCCAGCAGTGATCAGGGTAGCAATCAGCCCCAGCATTTT. Its protein is CASSDQGSNQPQHF.